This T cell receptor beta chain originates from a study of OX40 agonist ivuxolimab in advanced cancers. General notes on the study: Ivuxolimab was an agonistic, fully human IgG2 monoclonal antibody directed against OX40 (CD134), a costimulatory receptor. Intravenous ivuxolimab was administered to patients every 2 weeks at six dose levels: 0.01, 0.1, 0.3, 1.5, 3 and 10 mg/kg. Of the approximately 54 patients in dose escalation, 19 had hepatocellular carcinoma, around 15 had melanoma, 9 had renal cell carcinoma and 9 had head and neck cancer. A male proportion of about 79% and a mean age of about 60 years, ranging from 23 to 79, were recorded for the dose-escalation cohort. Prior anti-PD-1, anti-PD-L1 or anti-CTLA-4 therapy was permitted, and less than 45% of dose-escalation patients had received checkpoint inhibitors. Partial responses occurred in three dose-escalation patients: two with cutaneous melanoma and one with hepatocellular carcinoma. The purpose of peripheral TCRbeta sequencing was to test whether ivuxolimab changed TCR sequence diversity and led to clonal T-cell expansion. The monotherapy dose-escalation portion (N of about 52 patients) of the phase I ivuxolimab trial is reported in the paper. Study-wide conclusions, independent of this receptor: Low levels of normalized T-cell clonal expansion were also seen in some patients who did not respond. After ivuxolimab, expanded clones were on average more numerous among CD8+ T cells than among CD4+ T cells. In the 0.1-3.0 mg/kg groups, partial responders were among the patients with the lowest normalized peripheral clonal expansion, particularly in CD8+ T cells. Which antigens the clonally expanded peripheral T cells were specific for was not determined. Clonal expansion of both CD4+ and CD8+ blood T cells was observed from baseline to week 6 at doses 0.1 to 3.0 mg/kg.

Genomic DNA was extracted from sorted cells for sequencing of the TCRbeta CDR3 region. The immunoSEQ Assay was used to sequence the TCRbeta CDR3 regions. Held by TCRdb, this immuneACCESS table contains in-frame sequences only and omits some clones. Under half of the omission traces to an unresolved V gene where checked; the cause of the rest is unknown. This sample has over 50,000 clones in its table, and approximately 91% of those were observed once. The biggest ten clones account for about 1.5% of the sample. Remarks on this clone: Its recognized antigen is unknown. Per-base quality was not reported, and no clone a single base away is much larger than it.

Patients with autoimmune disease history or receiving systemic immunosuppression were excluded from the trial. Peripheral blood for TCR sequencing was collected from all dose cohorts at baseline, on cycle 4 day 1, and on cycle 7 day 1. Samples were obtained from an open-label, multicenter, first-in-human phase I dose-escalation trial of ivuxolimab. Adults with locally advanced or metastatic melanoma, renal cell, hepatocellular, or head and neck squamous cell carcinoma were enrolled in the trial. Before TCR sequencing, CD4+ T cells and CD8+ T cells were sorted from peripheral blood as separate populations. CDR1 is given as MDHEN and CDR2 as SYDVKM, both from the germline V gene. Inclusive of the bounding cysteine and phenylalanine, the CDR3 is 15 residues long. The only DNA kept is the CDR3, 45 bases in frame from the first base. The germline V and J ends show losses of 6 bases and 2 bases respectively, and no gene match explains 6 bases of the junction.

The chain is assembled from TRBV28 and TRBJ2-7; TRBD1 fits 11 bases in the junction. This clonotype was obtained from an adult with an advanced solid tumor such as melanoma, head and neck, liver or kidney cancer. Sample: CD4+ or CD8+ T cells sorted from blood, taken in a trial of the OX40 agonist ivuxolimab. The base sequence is TGTGCCAGCAGCCCCGGGGGACAGGGGGCCTACGAGCAGTACTTC. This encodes CASSPGGQGAYEQYF.